This T cell receptor beta chain was profiled in a study of cytomegalovirus exposure and HLA in healthy donors. The CDR3 consists of 18 residues. Germline CDR1 and CDR2: LNHDA and SQIVND (reference sequence). With 3 bases clipped from V and 6 bases from J, the junction kept 13 bases outside the gene matches. General study points: Presence/absence analyses assumed roughly uniform sequencing depth across donors, which may not hold. Cytomegalovirus status was reportedly diagnosed by the classifier with high specificity and sensitivity. In a later analysis, compared with equally common non-associated chains, HLA-associated beta chains were more expanded.

The PCR made use of 60 Vbeta and 13 Jbeta primers. The protocol was immunoSEQ multiplex PCR, while the TCRdb copy is restricted to in-frame clones and leaves out a portion. Of fewer than 200,000 clones listed, roughly 80% are singletons. This clone was detected once. The antigen is unknown. The receptor comes from a woman aged 18-35 years in good health and CMV-seronegative. The chain carries TRBV19 and TRBJ1-4; 10 nucleotides match TRBD1. Specimen: PBMCs. The CDR3 DNA is TGTGCCAGTAGTATTCAATTATCTACCGGGACAGGGGATGAAAAACTGTTTTTT. This codes for CASSIQLSTGTGDEKLFF.